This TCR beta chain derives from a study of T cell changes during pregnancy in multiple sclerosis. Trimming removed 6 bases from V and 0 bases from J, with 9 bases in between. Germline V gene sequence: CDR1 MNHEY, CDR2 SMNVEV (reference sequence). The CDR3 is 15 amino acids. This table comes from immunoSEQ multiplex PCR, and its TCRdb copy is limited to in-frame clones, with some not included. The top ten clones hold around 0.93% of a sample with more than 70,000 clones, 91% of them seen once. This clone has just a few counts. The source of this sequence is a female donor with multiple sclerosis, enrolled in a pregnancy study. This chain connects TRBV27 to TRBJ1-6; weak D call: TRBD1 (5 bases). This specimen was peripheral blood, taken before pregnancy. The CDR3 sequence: CASRDKSSYNSPLHF. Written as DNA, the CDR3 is TGTGCCAGCAGGGACAAAAGCTCCTATAATTCACCCCTCCACTTT.